Below, 22 T cell receptor beta chains from the same sample are listed, as sequenced in a study of regulatory T cells in long-lasting Graves disease. Building of the TCR beta libraries involved iRepertoire HTBI primers and Arm-PCR of CDR3 regions. TCRdb analysed the multiplex PCR reads with MiXCR anew, one entry per CDR3 protein. The sample shows about 200,000 distinct CDR3 sequences, approximately 18% of them seen only once. Time point denoted: newly diagnosed GD, antithyroid drugs for less than 3 months. With RNA extracted from PBMCs as input, the TCR library was made. This same sample was also taken into another study, of T cells in Graves' hyperthyroidism and ophthalmopathy.

The specimen comprised peripheral blood mononuclear cells (PBMCs), sampled at new diagnosis, from a patient treated with antithyroid drugs. The receptors originated from a woman in her twenties or thirties with Graves disease.

This clonotype was counted many times. This chain joins TRBV15 and TRBJ2-7, with D possibly being TRBD1 or TRBD2 (5 bases each). The CDR3 contains 12 residues. Germline V lookup: CDR1 LNHNV, CDR2 YYDKDF (reference sequence). The V end was cut by 8 bases, the J end by 4 bases, with 12 bases between. The CDR3 region has the DNA TGTGCCACCGGGACGAACCCGTACGAGCAGTACTTC. Translated, it gives CATGTNPYEQYF.

This clonotype was counted many times. The chain uses TRBV20-1 and TRBJ2-3; 9 positions agree with TRBD2. This CDR3 spans 20 amino acids. Germline assignment: CDR1 DFQATT and CDR2 SNEGSKA (reference sequence). Trimming took 0 bases from V and 0 from J; bases not matched to a gene: 16. CDR3 residues: CSARDPRGRGGRTSTDTQYF. As DNA, the CDR3 is TGCAGTGCTAGAGATCCCCGGGGGCGGGGGGGTCGAACAAGCACAGATACGCAGTATTTT.

This clonotype was counted between two and nine times. The genes are TRBV11-2 and TRBJ2-1; 8 bases are a match to TRBD1. The V segment lost 6 bases and the J segment 4 bases; nucleotides outside the gene matches: 11. CDR1 is SGHAT and CDR2 is FQNNGV in the germline V gene. This CDR3 is 16 amino acids long. The DNA for the CDR3 is TGTGCCAGCAGACCGGGGGACAGGCTGCTTTACAATGAGCAGTTCTTC. Protein sequence: CASRPGDRLLYNEQFF.

This clonotype was found a few times. A clone one base away is much larger, so this may be a read error. This chain links TRBV6-5 with TRBJ1-2; TRBD1 agrees at 11 bases. The CDR3 consists of 17 residues. Germline CDR1 MNHEY, CDR2 SVGAGI. The CDR3 spells CASSHSGQGALSYGYTF. CDR3 sequence (DNA): TGTGCCAGCAGTCACTCAGGACAGGGGGCTTTGTCTTATGGCTACACCTTC.

In its sample, this clonotype was seen many times. The rearrangement joins TRBV28 to TRBJ1-4; D may be TRBD1 (5 bases). This CDR3 has 16 amino acids. Germline values: CDR1 MDHEN, CDR2 SYDVKM. V shed 4 bases and J shed 8 bases, with 20 bases lying between them. CDR3 bases: TGTGCCAGCAGTTCCCCCCGGGGGAGGGTGCGCGAAAAACTGTTTTTT. Translation: CASSSPRGRVREKLFF.

This clonotype was recorded many times. The CDR3, as DNA: TGTGCCAGCAGCCAAGGACAGGGGGGTGTTGTTGATGGCTACACCTTC. This gives the protein CASSQGQGGVVDGYTF. The V call is TRBV28, the J call TRBJ1-2, with TRBD1 identical over 10 bases. The CDR3 runs 16 residues. J lost 6 bases, V lost 6 bases, and 13 bases had no gene match. The germline CDR1 and CDR2 sequences are MDHEN and SYDVKM.

This clonotype was counted at least ten times. The chain joins TRBV28 to TRBJ1-2, with D unclear. Germline V gene lookup returns CDR1 MDHEN and CDR2 SYDVKM. V was clipped by 6 bases and J by 8 bases, with 13 bases between them. The CDR3 consists of 12 residues. CDR3 residues: CASRRVAGGYTF. The DNA of the CDR3 is TGTGCCAGCAGGAGGGTTGCGGGCGGCTACACCTTC.

About this clonotype: This likely traces to a read error, being one base from a far larger clone. This sequence joins TRBV11-3 and TRBJ2-7; 12 nucleotides line up with TRBD1. Per germline, CDR1 SGHNT and CDR2 YENEEA. This CDR3 has 15 residues. V shed 4 bases, J shed 7 bases, and the junction held 8 bases outside the gene matches. CDR3 nucleotide sequence: TGTGCCAGCAGCTGGGGACAGGGGGCTTCGAATGAGCAGTACTTC. As protein: CASSWGQGASNEQYF. Full variable domain (outside the CDR3, taken from reference TRBV11-3 and TRBJ2-7): EAGVVQSPRYKIIEKKQPVAFWCNPISGHNTLYWYLQNLGQGPELLIRYENEEAVDDSQLPKDRFSAERLKGVDSTLKIQPAELGDSAVYLCASSWGQGASNEQYFGPGTRLTVT.

There are a few counts of this clonotype. This may be a read error, as it is one base from a much larger clone. The chain is built from TRBV6-2 or TRBV6-3 and TRBJ1-5; possibly TRBD1 for D (6 bases). The V end lost 5 bases, the J end lost 0 bases, and 11 bases lay between the germline ends. This CDR3 has 15 residues. CDR1 and CDR2 from the germline V gene are MNHEY and SVGEGT. CDR3 loop: CASSDGTSSNQPQHF. The CDR3 nucleotides are TGTGCCAGCAGTGATGGGACATCTAGCAATCAGCCCCAGCATTTT.

This clonotype was seen many times. The rearrangement uses TRBV24-1 and TRBJ1-1; tentative D call: TRBD1 (5 bases). CDR1 and CDR2 (germline): KGHDR, SFDVKD. This CDR3 is 13 amino acids long. Trimming took off 9 bases at V and 1 base at J, with 11 bases between the two ends. CDR3 protein: CATRRGPNTEAFF. The CDR3 DNA is TGTGCCACCCGAAGGGGCCCGAACACTGAAGCTTTCTTT.

This clonotype occurred many times. The rearrangement uses TRBV6-1 and TRBJ2-3, with 15 bases identical to TRBD2. The V and J ends lost 6 bases and 0 bases, in that order; junction bases with no gene match: 10. This CDR3 is built from 19 residues. CDR1 is MNHNS and CDR2 is SASEGT in the germline V gene. CDR3 sequence: CASSPVGLAGGGSTDTQYF. CDR3 nucleotide sequence: TGTGCCAGCAGCCCGGTGGGACTAGCGGGAGGAGGAAGCACAGATACGCAGTATTTT.

At least ten counts were recorded for this clonotype. The rearrangement joins TRBV28 to TRBJ1-2; the D is unclear. The CDR3 loop spans 14 amino acids. Trimming took 8 bases from V and 6 from J, leaving 19 bases between them. The V gene's germline CDR1 is MDHEN and CDR2 SYDVKM. This CDR3 is CASHFSGMTDGYTF. The CDR3 DNA reads as TGTGCCAGCCACTTTTCGGGGATGACCGATGGCTACACCTTC.

V and J are TRBV13 and TRBJ1-4; D is perhaps TRBD1 (5 bases). The CDR3 is 16 residues long. Trimming removed 3 bases at V and 5 bases at J, with 16 bases between. The germline V gene encodes CDR1 PRHDT and CDR2 FYEKMQ (reference sequence). CDR3 sequence: CASSFPGTPGNEKLFF. DNA of the CDR3: TGTGCCAGCAGCTTTCCGGGGACCCCGGGAAATGAAAAACTGTTTTTT.

This clonotype has a count of ten or more. V usage is TRBV6-1 and J usage is TRBJ1-1; D is perhaps TRBD1 (5 bases). This CDR3 contains 13 residues. Between the trimmed V and J ends, which lost 8 bases and 3 bases, there was a span of 13 bases. Germline CDR1 is MNHNS and CDR2 is SASEGT. The DNA for the CDR3 is TGTGCCAGCTTTGGCAGGGAAGACACTGAAGCTTTCTTT. The encoded protein is CASFGREDTEAFF.

A word on this clonotype: Just one base apart from a much larger clone, this may be a read error. CDR3 region: CASNQTGTGGYGYTF. In DNA form, the CDR3 reads TGCGCCAGCAACCAAACCGGGACAGGGGGTTATGGCTACACCTTC. The J gene is TRBJ1-2, the V gene TRBV5-1, with 11 bases lining up with TRBD1. This CDR3 contains 15 residues. Trimming at V came to 6 bases and at J to 5 bases, leaving 9 bases not matched to a gene. Looked up from germline, CDR1 is SGHRS and CDR2 is YFSETQ.

At least ten counts were recorded for this clonotype. J is TRBJ2-1 and V is TRBV12-3 or TRBV12-4; 7 bases line up with TRBD2. With V trimmed by 4 bases and J by 10 bases, 10 bases remained unmatched. This CDR3 has 14 amino acids. This CDR3 is CASSWTRLGREQFF. The CDR3 DNA is TGTGCCAGCAGTTGGACTAGATTGGGGAGGGAGCAGTTCTTC.

This clonotype appeared a few times. The CDR3, as DNA: TGTGCCAGCAGCTCCCCTAGTATGAACACTGAAGCTTTCTTT. This codes for CASSSPSMNTEAFF. The V call is TRBV5-6, the J call TRBJ1-1; D remains unclear. This CDR3 is 14 amino acids long. The V gene lost 3 bases and the J gene lost 0 bases, with 9 bases spanning the gap. Per the germline V gene, CDR1 is SGHDT and CDR2 is YYEEEE.

There are many counts of this clonotype. V usage is TRBV6-1 and J usage is TRBJ1-5; possibly TRBD1 for D (5 bases). This CDR3 comprises 13 residues. Germline values: CDR1 MNHNS, CDR2 SASEGT. The CDR3 sequence: CAIWAGGNQPQHF. The CDR3, as DNA: TGTGCGATCTGGGCCGGGGGAAATCAGCCCCAGCATTTT.

This clonotype was counted ten times or more. The chain employs TRBV6-5 and TRBJ2-7, with TRBD2 as a possible D gene (6 bases). The V gene lost 2 bases and the J gene lost 6 bases, with 20 bases spanning the gap. The CDR3 consists of 16 residues. The germline V gene has CDR1 MNHEY and CDR2 SVGAGI. CDR3 coding DNA: TGTGCCAGCAGTTACGAAGGAGGGATGGTACTTATCGAGCAGTACTTC. Amino acid sequence: CASSYEGGMVLIEQYF.

The genes are TRBV9 and TRBJ2-3; 9 positions agree with TRBD2. CDR1 SGDLS and CDR2 YYNGEE come from the germline V gene. Trimming at V came to 5 bases and at J to 0 bases, leaving 4 bases not matched to a gene. The CDR3 consists of 15 residues. The CDR3 is CASRLAGSSTDTQYF. CDR3 in DNA: TGTGCCAGCAGGCTAGCGGGGTCTAGCACAGATACGCAGTATTTT.

This clonotype was seen repeatedly, ten times or more. This chain connects TRBV3-1 to TRBJ2-7; no definite D call. CDR3 length: 11 residues. V was trimmed by 5 bases and J by 1 base, leaving 3 bases between them. Germline assignment: CDR1 LGHDT and CDR2 YNNKEL (reference sequence). The CDR3 protein is CASSKSYEQYF. CDR3 nucleotides: TGTGCCAGCAGCAAGTCCTACGAGCAGTACTTC.

This clonotype occurred many times. V is TRBV6-1 and J is TRBJ2-7, with D tentatively TRBD2 (6 bases). Germline loops: CDR1 MNHNS, CDR2 SASEGT. Trimming took off 6 bases at V and 2 bases at J, with 14 bases between the two ends. This CDR3 has 14 amino acids. CDR3 sequence reads: CASRPRDSTYEQYF. CDR3 sequence (DNA): TGTGCCAGCAGGCCCCGGGACTCGACCTACGAGCAGTACTTC.